The present T cell receptor beta chain was sequenced within a study of T cell changes during pregnancy in multiple sclerosis. Assay used: immunoSEQ multiplex PCR; TCRdb lists only in-frame clones, some missing. The sample contains tens of thousands of clones, 94% of which appear only once. The V gene lost 6 bases and the J gene lost 5 bases, with 5 bases spanning the gap. In germline, CDR1 is MDHEN, CDR2 SYDVKM. This CDR3 comprises 11 residues. The rearrangement joins TRBV28 to TRBJ1-5; D call uncertain. The clonotype originates from a female donor with multiple sclerosis, enrolled in a pregnancy study. The sample was CD8+ T cells from peripheral blood mononuclear cells, taken after pregnancy. CDR3 DNA sequence: TGTGCCAGCAGCGGTTATCAGCCCCAGCATTTT. Translation: CASSGYQPQHF.